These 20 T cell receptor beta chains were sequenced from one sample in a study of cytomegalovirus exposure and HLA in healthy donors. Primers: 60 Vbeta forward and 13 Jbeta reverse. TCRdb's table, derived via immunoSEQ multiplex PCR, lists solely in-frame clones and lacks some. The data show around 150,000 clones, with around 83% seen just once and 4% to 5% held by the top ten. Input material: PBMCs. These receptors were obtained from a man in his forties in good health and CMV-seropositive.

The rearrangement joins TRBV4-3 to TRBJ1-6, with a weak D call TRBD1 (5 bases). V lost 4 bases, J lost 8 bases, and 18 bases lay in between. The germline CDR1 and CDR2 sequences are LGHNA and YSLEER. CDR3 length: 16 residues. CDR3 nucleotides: TGCGCCAGCAGCCCCGAACCGGGACTGACCTATTCACCCCTCCACTTT. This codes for CASSPEPGLTYSPLHF.

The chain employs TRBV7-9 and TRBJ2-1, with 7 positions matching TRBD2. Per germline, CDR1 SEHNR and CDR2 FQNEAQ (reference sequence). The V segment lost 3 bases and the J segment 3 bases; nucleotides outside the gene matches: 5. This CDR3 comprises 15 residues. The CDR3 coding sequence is TGTGCCAGCAGCTTCGCAGCGGGGTACTACAATGAGCAGTTCTTC. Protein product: CASSFAAGYYNEQFF.

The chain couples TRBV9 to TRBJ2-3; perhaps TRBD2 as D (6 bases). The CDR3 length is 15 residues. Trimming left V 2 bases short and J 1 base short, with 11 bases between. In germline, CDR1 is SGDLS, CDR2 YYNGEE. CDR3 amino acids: CASSVRRGGTDTQYF. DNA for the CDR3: TGTGCCAGCAGCGTCCGGCGGGGAGGCACAGATACGCAGTATTTT.

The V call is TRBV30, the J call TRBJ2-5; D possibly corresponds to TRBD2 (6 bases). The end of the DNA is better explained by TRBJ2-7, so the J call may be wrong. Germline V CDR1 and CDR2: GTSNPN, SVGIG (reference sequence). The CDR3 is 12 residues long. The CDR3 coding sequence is TGTGCCTGGAGGGGACTGTCCTACGAGCAGTACTTC. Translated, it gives CAWRGLSYEQYF.

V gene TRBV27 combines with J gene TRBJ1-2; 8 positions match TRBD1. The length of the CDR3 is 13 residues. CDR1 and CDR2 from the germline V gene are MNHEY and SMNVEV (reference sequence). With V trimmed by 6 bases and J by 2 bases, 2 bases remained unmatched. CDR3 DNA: TGTGCCAGCAGACGGGACAGGAACTATGGCTACACCTTC. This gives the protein CASRRDRNYGYTF.

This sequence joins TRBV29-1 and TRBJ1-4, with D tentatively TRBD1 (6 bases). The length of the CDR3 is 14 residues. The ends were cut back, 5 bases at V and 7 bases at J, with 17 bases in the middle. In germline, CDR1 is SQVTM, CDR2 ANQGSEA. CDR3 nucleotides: TGCAGCGTTCCAGCCGGGGCAGGGGTTGAAAAACTGTTTTTT. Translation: CSVPAGAGVEKLFF.

The chain's CDR3 is CASSLVGRTGDSPLHF. CDR3 bases: TGTGCCAGCAGCTTAGTGGGTAGGACAGGGGATTCACCCCTCCACTTT. V is TRBV11-3 and J is TRBJ1-6, with TRBD1 matching over 9 bases. CDR1 SGHNT and CDR2 YENEEA come from the germline V gene. The V segment lost 1 base and the J segment 8 bases; nucleotides outside the gene matches: 6. The CDR3 has 16 residues.

CDR3 in amino acids: CAISDSGTGAGNTIYF. In DNA, the CDR3 is TGTGCCATCAGTGACTCCGGGACAGGGGCTGGAAACACCATATATTTT. This chain uses TRBV10-3 with TRBJ1-3, with 10 bases that match TRBD1. The germline V gene has CDR1 ENHRY and CDR2 SYGVKD. The CDR3 loop spans 16 amino acids. The V segment lost 3 bases and the J segment 2 bases; nucleotides outside the gene matches: 4.

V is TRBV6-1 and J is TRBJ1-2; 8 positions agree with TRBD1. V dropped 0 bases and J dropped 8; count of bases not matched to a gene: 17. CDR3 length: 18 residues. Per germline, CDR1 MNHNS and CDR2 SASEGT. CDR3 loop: CASSEARGLRQGNDGYTF. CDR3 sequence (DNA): TGTGCCAGCAGTGAAGCGCGGGGTCTTAGACAGGGGAACGACGGCTACACCTTC.

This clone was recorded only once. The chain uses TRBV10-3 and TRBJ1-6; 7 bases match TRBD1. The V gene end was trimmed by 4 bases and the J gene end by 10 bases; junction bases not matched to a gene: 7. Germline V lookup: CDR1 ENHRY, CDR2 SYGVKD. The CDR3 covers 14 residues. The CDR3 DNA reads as TGTGCCATCAGTGCCGGGACAGTCCTCTCACCCCTCCACTTT. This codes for CAISAGTVLSPLHF.

The CDR3 sequence is CASSPLAGGRGDEQYF. The DNA for the CDR3 is TGTGCCAGCAGTCCCCTGGCGGGCGGGAGGGGAGATGAGCAGTACTTC. The chain has TRBV27 and TRBJ2-7; 9 nucleotides align to TRBD2. The V gene end was trimmed by 5 bases and the J gene end by 7 bases; junction bases not matched to a gene: 15. CDR1 is MNHEY, CDR2 SMNVEV, per germline (reference sequence). CDR3 length: 16 residues.

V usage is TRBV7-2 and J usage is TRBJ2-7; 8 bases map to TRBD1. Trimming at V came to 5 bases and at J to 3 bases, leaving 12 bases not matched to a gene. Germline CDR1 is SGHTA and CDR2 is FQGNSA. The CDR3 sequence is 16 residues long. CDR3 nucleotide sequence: TGTGCCAGCAGCCTAACTGCCAGGACAGGGTACTACGAGCAGTACTTC. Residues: CASSLTARTGYYEQYF.

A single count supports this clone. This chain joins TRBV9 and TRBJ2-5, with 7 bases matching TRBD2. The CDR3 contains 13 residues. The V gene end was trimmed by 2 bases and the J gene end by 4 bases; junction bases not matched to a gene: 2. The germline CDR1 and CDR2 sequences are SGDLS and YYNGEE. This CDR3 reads CASSVGGGETQYF. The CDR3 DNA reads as TGTGCCAGCAGCGTTGGGGGGGGAGAGACCCAGTACTTC.

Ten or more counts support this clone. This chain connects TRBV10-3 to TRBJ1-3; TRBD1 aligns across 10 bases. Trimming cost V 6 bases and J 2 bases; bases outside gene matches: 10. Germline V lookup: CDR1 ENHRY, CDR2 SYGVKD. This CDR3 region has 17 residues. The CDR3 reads CAISSNRQGATGNTIYF. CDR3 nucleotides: TGTGCCATCAGCTCCAATAGACAGGGGGCGACTGGAAACACCATATATTTT.

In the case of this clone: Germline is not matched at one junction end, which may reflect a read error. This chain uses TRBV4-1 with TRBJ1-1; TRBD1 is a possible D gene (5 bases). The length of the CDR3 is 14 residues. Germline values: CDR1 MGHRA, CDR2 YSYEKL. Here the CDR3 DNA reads TGCGCCAGCAGCCAGCCTCTACAGGTCCCCCTGGTGCATTTT. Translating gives CASSQPLQVPLVHF.

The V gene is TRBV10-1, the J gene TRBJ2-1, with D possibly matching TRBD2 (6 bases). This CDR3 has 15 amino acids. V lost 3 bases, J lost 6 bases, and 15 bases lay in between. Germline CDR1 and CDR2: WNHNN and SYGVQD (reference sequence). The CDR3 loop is CASSETGVPVNEQFF. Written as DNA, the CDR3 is TGCGCCAGCAGTGAAACGGGGGTCCCGGTCAATGAGCAGTTCTTC.

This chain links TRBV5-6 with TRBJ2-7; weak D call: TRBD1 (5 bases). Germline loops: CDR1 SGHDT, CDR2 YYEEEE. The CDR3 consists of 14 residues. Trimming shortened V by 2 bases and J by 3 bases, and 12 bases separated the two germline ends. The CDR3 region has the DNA TGTGCCAGCAGCTTCGGATCAGGGCACTACGAGCAGTACTTC. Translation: CASSFGSGHYEQYF.

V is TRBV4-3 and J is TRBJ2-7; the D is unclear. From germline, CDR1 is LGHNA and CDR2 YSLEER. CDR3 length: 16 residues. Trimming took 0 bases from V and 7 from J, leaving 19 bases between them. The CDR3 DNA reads TGCGCCAGCAGCCAAGACAGTGAGGCCTACTTCCATGAGCAGTACTTC. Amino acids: CASSQDSEAYFHEQYF.

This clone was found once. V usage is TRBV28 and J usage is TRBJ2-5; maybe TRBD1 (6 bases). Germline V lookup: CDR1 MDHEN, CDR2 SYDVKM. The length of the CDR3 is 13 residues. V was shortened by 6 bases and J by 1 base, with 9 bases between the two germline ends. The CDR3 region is CASRGASQETQYF. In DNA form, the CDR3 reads TGTGCCAGCAGGGGGGCGAGCCAAGAGACCCAGTACTTC. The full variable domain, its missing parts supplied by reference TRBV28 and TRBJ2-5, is DVKVTQSSRYLVKRTGEKVFLECVQDMDHENMFWYRQDPGLGLRLIYFSYDVKMKEKGDIPEGYSVSREKKERFSLILESASTNQTSMYLCASRGASQETQYFGPGTRLLVL.

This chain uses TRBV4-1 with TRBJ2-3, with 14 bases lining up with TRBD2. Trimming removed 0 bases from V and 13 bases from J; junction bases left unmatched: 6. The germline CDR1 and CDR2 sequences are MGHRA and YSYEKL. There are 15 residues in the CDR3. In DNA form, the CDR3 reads TGCGCCAGCAGCCAAGATCAGGGACTAGCGGGAGAGGAGTATTTT. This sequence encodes CASSQDQGLAGEEYF.